The 3 T cell receptor beta chains below were found in one sample sequenced in a study of blood T cells in healthy people across ages. A J-beta primer mix and a sample-barcoded 5' primer were used in a second PCR of about 7 to 12 cycles. TCRdb ran MiXCR on the 5' RACE reads and lists one entry per CDR3 protein. Of approximately 850,000 distinct CDR3 sequences detected, roughly 44% appear once; the ten largest clones hold about 19%. Sequencing was done on a sample of blood. The receptors come from a man in his 60s in good health.

This rearrangement joins TRBV2 to TRBJ1-4; 8 bases match TRBD1. The CDR3 spans 14 residues. Trimming removed 10 bases from V and 10 bases from J; junction bases left unmatched: 14. Germline V gene data show CDR1 as SNHLY and CDR2 as FYNNEI. The CDR3 sequence is CANSEQGGIGKLFF. Here the CDR3 DNA reads TGTGCCAACTCAGAACAGGGGGGTATCGGAAAACTGTTTTTT.

Only a few counts were recorded for this clonotype. The gene calls are TRBV2 and TRBJ2-3; D is possibly TRBD2 (6 bases). Germline assignment: CDR1 SNHLY and CDR2 FYNNEI. The length of the CDR3 is 15 residues. Between the trimmed V and J ends, which lost 4 bases and 2 bases, there was a span of 13 bases. As DNA, the CDR3 is TGTGCCAGCAGTGTTCAAGGGACTCACACAGATACGCAGTATTTT. Translated: CASSVQGTHTDTQYF.

V and J are TRBV29-1 and TRBJ1-2; D possibly corresponds to TRBD1 (5 bases). The CDR3 extends over 15 amino acids. CDR1 is SQVTM, CDR2 ANQGSEA, per germline. V lost 0 bases and J 7 bases, leaving 18 bases between the germline ends. Here the CDR3 reads CSVEDDSVSIPGYTF. The CDR3 DNA reads TGCAGCGTTGAAGACGACAGTGTCTCTATCCCTGGCTACACCTTC.